The 25 T cell receptor beta chains below all came from one sample that was sequenced in a study of cytomegalovirus exposure and HLA in healthy donors. The PCR used 60 Vbeta and 13 Jbeta primers. Some clones are missing from TCRdb's copy, which holds only in-frame ones; the method was immunoSEQ multiplex PCR. The data show fewer than 200,000 clones, 65% to 80% seen once. Sequencing input: PBMCs. All receptors derive from a man aged 40-50 years in good health and CMV-seronegative.

This chain uses TRBV5-1 with TRBJ2-7; 7 nucleotides line up with TRBD2. The CDR3 has 15 amino acids. Germline V CDR1 and CDR2: SGHRS, YFSETQ. The ends lost 1 base at V and 0 bases at J; junction bases unmatched: 4. The CDR3 nucleotides read TGCGCCAGCAGCTTGCCTAGCGGATTCTCCTACGAGCAGTACTTC. Encoded protein: CASSLPSGFSYEQYF.

The CDR3 region is CASSFRQFYEQYF. The CDR3 region has the DNA TGTGCCAGCAGCTTCCGACAGTTCTACGAGCAGTACTTC. V and J are TRBV11-2 and TRBJ2-7, with TRBD1 as a possible D gene (5 bases). The CDR3 length is 13 residues. V was cut by 3 bases and J by 3 bases, with 9 bases left in between. The V gene's germline CDR1 is SGHAT and CDR2 FQNNGV.

This clone has more than one count but fewer than ten. The J gene is TRBJ1-6, the V gene TRBV28, with 9 bases aligning to TRBD1. CDR1 is MDHEN, CDR2 SYDVKM, per germline. The V segment lost 6 bases and the J segment 7 bases; nucleotides outside the gene matches: 4. This CDR3 has 14 amino acids. CDR3 bases: TGTGCCAGCAGCCAGGGACAGGGCAATTCACCCCTCCACTTT. This gives the protein CASSQGQGNSPLHF.

The chain carries TRBV13 and TRBJ2-3; 14 bases align to TRBD2. Losses at the gene ends were 4 bases for V and 6 bases for J; bases not matched to a gene: 6. Germline CDR1 reads PRHDT; CDR2 reads FYEKMQ (reference sequence). The length of the CDR3 is 16 residues. In DNA form, the CDR3 reads TGTGCCAGCAGCTCACCGGGACTAGCGGGAGCCGATACGCAGTATTTT. Translated, it gives CASSSPGLAGADTQYF.

This sequence joins TRBV28 and TRBJ2-1; 8 positions agree with TRBD1. This CDR3 comprises 15 residues. Looked up from germline, CDR1 is MDHEN and CDR2 is SYDVKM. J gave up 0 bases and V 4 bases, and 2 bases lay outside the gene matches. The CDR3 DNA follows: TGTGCCAGCAGTTGGACAGGGCGCTCCTACAATGAGCAGTTCTTC. It yields the protein CASSWTGRSYNEQFF.

This clone was found once. The rearrangement uses TRBV27 and TRBJ2-7; 7 nucleotides align to TRBD2. Looked up from germline, CDR1 is MNHEY and CDR2 is SMNVEV (reference sequence). The CDR3 has 15 residues. Trimming took 6 bases from V and 3 from J; bases not matched to a gene: 11. The chain's CDR3 is CASRVAGGKNYEQYF. CDR3 coding DNA: TGTGCCAGCAGGGTAGCGGGCGGTAAGAACTACGAGCAGTACTTC.

This clone occurred once. The chain carries TRBV6-1 and TRBJ1-5; TRBD1 matches 9 bases. Germline CDR1 is MNHNS and CDR2 is SASEGT. The J segment lost 1 base and the V segment lost 4 bases, leaving 5 bases of the junction unmatched. The CDR3 covers 16 residues. The CDR3 loop is CASSGAGTGSNQPQHF. The CDR3 DNA reads as TGTGCCAGCAGTGGAGCCGGGACAGGGAGCAATCAGCCCCAGCATTTT.

In its sample, this clone was seen a few times. V gene TRBV7-9 combines with J gene TRBJ2-1; tentatively, D is TRBD2 (5 bases). The V gene lost 8 bases and the J gene lost 0 bases, with 14 bases spanning the gap. This CDR3 comprises 15 residues. The germline gives CDR1 SEHNR, CDR2 FQNEAQ (reference sequence). The CDR3, as DNA: TGTGCCAGCCTTGCTCGAGCGGCCTCCTACAATGAGCAGTTCTTC. It is translated as CASLARAASYNEQFF.

This clone has only a few counts. V gene TRBV25-1 combines with J gene TRBJ2-7, with TRBD1 matching over 9 bases. Germline V gene sequence: CDR1 MGHDK, CDR2 SYGVNS. J was trimmed by 3 bases and V by 8 bases; bases with no gene match: 5. There are 13 residues in the CDR3. CDR3 nucleotides: TGTGCCAGCGGGGACAGGGTTAACTACGAGCAGTACTTC. It encodes CASGDRVNYEQYF.

The genes are TRBV18 and TRBJ1-5; D unclear. V was clipped by 3 bases and J by 2 bases, with 8 bases between them. The CDR3 consists of 14 residues. CDR1 KGHSH and CDR2 LQKENI come from the germline V gene. The CDR3 coding sequence is TGTGCCAGCTCACCGGGAGAGGGCAATCAGCCCCAGCATTTT. It yields the protein CASSPGEGNQPQHF.

The genes are TRBV5-4 and TRBJ2-6; TRBD1 aligns across 9 bases. The CDR3 is 17 amino acids. CDR1 and CDR2 (germline): SGHNT, YYREEE (reference sequence). Unmatched junction bases numbered 9, after V lost 4 bases and J lost 4 bases. The CDR3 DNA reads TGTGCCAGCAGCCGGATACAGGGGGCGCTCGGGGCCAACGTCCTGACTTTC. Its protein product is CASSRIQGALGANVLTF.

The rearrangement uses TRBV7-4 and TRBJ1-1; D unresolved. V was clipped by 4 bases and J by 0 bases, with 18 bases between them. Germline CDR1 and CDR2: SGHVT and SQSDAQ. The CDR3 length is 17 residues. CDR3 region: CASSSRWRAVVNTEAFF. CDR3 sequence (DNA): TGTGCCAGCAGCTCAAGGTGGCGGGCCGTAGTGAACACTGAAGCTTTCTTT.

The chain links TRBV10-3 to TRBJ2-1, with TRBD1 matching 8 bases. Germline assignment: CDR1 ENHRY and CDR2 SYGVKD. The CDR3 runs to 13 residues. J lost 8 bases, V lost 7 bases, and 7 bases had no gene match. The chain's CDR3 is CAITSGGWDEQFF. The CDR3 bases are TGTGCCATCACCTCAGGGGGCTGGGATGAGCAGTTCTTC.

This clone was seen once. The rearrangement links TRBV27 to TRBJ1-5; no definite D call. The CDR3 covers 15 residues. V was trimmed by 5 bases and J by 0 bases, leaving 11 bases between them. The germline CDR1 and CDR2 sequences are MNHEY and SMNVEV (reference sequence). CDR3 coding DNA: TGTGCCAGCAGTCTAGGAGGACTTAGCAATCAGCCCCAGCATTTT. Protein: CASSLGGLSNQPQHF.

V and J are TRBV5-1 and TRBJ2-7; 10 nucleotides match TRBD2. This CDR3 has 17 amino acids. From germline, CDR1 is SGHRS and CDR2 YFSETQ. J gave up 3 bases and V 0 bases, and 9 bases lay outside the gene matches. CDR3 region: CASSLAAGGAPFYEQYF. The DNA of the CDR3 is TGCGCCAGCAGCTTGGCAGCGGGAGGGGCCCCCTTCTACGAGCAGTACTTC. The entire variable domain, with the rest obtained from reference TRBV5-1 and TRBJ2-7, is as follows: KAGVTQTPRYLIKTRGQQVTLSCSPISGHRSVSWYQQTPGQGLQFLFEYFSETQRNKGNFPGRFSGRQFSNSRSEMNVSTLELGDSALYLCASSLAAGGAPFYEQYFGPGTRLTVT.

Only a few counts were recorded for this clone. The germline gene is not matched at one end of the junction; a read error may be the cause. The chain's CDR3 is CASSLWGQPGRDF. CDR3 nucleotide sequence: TGTGCCAGCAGCTTATGGGGACAGCCAGGTAGAGACTTC. The chain is built from TRBV7-2 and TRBJ2-4; 7 nucleotides line up with TRBD1. Germline CDR1 and CDR2: SGHTA and FQGNSA. The CDR3 spans 13 residues.

This sequence joins TRBV28 and TRBJ2-3; TRBD1 matches at 8 bases. This CDR3 contains 18 residues. J was trimmed by 2 bases and V by 11 bases; bases with no gene match: 21. The V gene's germline CDR1 is MDHEN and CDR2 SYDVKM. CDR3 bases: TGTGCCGTTGGGGGCAGGGGGCCCGGCCCATACTCCACAGATACGCAGTATTTT. Its protein product is CAVGGRGPGPYSTDTQYF.

The chain carries TRBV27 and TRBJ1-1; TRBD1 matches 7 bases. V trimming: 5 bases; J trimming: 1 base; junction bases outside the gene matches: 7. Germline V gene lookup returns CDR1 MNHEY and CDR2 SMNVEV (reference sequence). This CDR3 contains 15 residues. The CDR3 region has the DNA TGTGCCAGCAGTGCGACAGGGAAAGGGAACACTGAAGCTTTCTTT. Translation: CASSATGKGNTEAFF.

V is TRBV28 and J is TRBJ2-5; 8 bases agree with TRBD1. Germline assignment: CDR1 MDHEN and CDR2 SYDVKM. The V gene end was trimmed by 3 bases and the J gene end by 0 bases; junction bases not matched to a gene: 18. The CDR3 loop spans 20 amino acids. CDR3 protein: CASSLEVEQGAAENQETQYF. DNA of the CDR3: TGTGCCAGCAGTTTGGAGGTGGAGCAGGGGGCGGCGGAGAACCAAGAGACCCAGTACTTC.

This clone came up once. The rearrangement uses TRBV6-1 and TRBJ2-7; perhaps TRBD2 as D (5 bases). Between the trimmed V and J ends, which lost 4 bases and 1 base, there was a span of 11 bases. Germline assignment: CDR1 MNHNS and CDR2 SASEGT. This CDR3 has 14 residues. The CDR3 spells CASSVGGESYEQYF. The CDR3 DNA sequence: TGTGCCAGCAGTGTGGGTGGGGAGTCCTACGAGCAGTACTTC.

The chain joins TRBV5-4 to TRBJ2-7; D possibly corresponds to TRBD2 (6 bases). Germline V gene lookup returns CDR1 SGHNT and CDR2 YYREEE (reference sequence). CDR3 length equals 15 residues. The V and J ends lost 4 bases and 4 bases respectively, with 18 bases between them. Here the CDR3 DNA reads TGTGCCAGCAGCCGGGGTGTAACGGGAGAGTACGAGCAGTACTTC. Protein sequence: CASSRGVTGEYEQYF. Supplemented by reference TRBV5-4 and TRBJ2-7, the full variable domain reads ETGVTQSPTHLIKTRGQQVTLRCSSQSGHNTVSWYQQALGQGPQFIFQYYREEENGRGNFPPRFSGLQFPNYSSELNVNALELDDSALYLCASSRGVTGEYEQYFGPGTRLTVT.

The chain has TRBV19 and TRBJ1-4, with D unresolved. Germline V gene data show CDR1 as LNHDA and CDR2 as SQIVND (reference sequence). This CDR3 is built from 13 residues. Deletions cut 5 bases from V and 0 bases from J, with 4 bases between. The CDR3 here is CASSPATNEKLFF. Here the CDR3 DNA reads TGTGCCAGTAGTCCAGCAACTAATGAAAAACTGTTTTTT.

This rearrangement joins TRBV7-2 to TRBJ1-4, with D perhaps matching TRBD1 (5 bases). The CDR3 has 14 amino acids. Deletions cut 2 bases from V and 11 bases from J, with 15 bases between. Per germline, CDR1 SGHTA and CDR2 FQGNSA. For the CDR3, the DNA is TGTGCCAGCAGCTTAAGGCAGGCCGGGGGGAAACTGTTTTTT. Its translation: CASSLRQAGGKLFF.

The chain recombines TRBV7-8 with TRBJ2-7, with 11 bases matching TRBD2. Germline CDR1 is SGHVS and CDR2 is FQNEAQ. V lost 5 bases to trimming and J lost 3 bases; unmatched junction nucleotides: 6. CDR3 length: 15 residues. CDR3 nucleotide sequence: TGTGCCAGCAGCCGGGGACTAGCGGAAATCTACGAGCAGTACTTC. It is translated as CASSRGLAEIYEQYF.

This clone has just one count. The chain links TRBV13 to TRBJ1-2; 9 bases fit TRBD1. Germline-derived CDR1 and CDR2 are PRHDT and FYEKMQ (reference sequence). V lost 6 bases and J lost 3; bases outside the gene matches: 14. The CDR3 length is 17 residues. The CDR3 reads CASRTQGAGGLYYGYTF. CDR3 in DNA: TGTGCCAGCAGGACACAGGGGGCTGGAGGCCTCTACTATGGCTACACCTTC.